Described below is a single TCR beta chain sequence and its context. Its antigen is unidentified. Clones were read by immunoSEQ multiplex PCR, and TCRdb kept only the in-frame ones, dropping some. The top ten hold about 5.9% of the sample, which has 150,000 to 200,000 clones, 70% to 90% seen once. This specimen belongs to a study of Ad26.COV2.S vaccination and SARS-CoV-2 variants. Germline-derived CDR1 and CDR2 are SGHAT and FQNNGV. The CDR3 length is 15 residues. V lost 4 bases and J lost 5; bases outside the gene matches: 2. Findings and limits, study-wide: Vaccine and placebo recipients had similar non-spike TCR breadth. Substantial response breadth was reportedly seen for spike-specific CD8+ and CD4+ T cells after vaccination. Placebo recipients showed lower spike-specific TCR breadth than vaccinees. TCR breadth and depth estimates may have understated total T cell responses.

The sample in question was peripheral blood, obtained after recovery from COVID-19. The TCR originated in a human donor who had recovered from COVID-19. The rearrangement joins TRBV11-2 to TRBJ2-2, with 12 bases fitting TRBD2. This chain's CDR3 is CASSSGLAGTGELFF. CDR3 coding DNA: TGTGCCAGCAGCTCCGGACTAGCGGGGACCGGGGAGCTGTTTTTT.